At least ten counts were recorded for the clone carrying this T cell receptor beta chain. Its cognate antigen is unknown. Researchers took RNA transcripts and amplified TCR beta CDR3 regions from them. An initial RT-PCR round employing HTBI primers preceded a second-round multiplex PCR. Via MiXCR, TCRdb re-called the multiplex PCR reads, giving one row per CDR3 protein. The sample has about 500,000 distinct CDR3 sequences; less than 40% are singletons. The sample comes from a study of Graves' ophthalmopathy and Graves' hyperthyroidism. Broader study findings: Ophthalmopathy progression cases were predicted by the model with 55% to 71% sensitivity and 72.22% specificity. Ophthalmopathy could be told apart from stable hyperthyroidism by a 13-signature model (under 90% sensitivity, 70% to 84% specificity).

The CDR3 spans 16 residues. Germline V CDR1 and CDR2: MNHEY, SVGAGI. The J segment lost 3 bases and the V segment lost 4 bases, leaving 9 bases of the junction unmatched. Symptoms, serum thyroxine and TRAb, thyroid ultrasound, and orbital computed tomography formed the diagnostic basis. V and J are TRBV6-5 and TRBJ1-5; TRBD1 aligns across 7 bases. The sample taken for sequencing was peripheral blood or thyroid tissue (not recorded which). The clonotype originates from an adult man with Graves' hyperthyroidism. The CDR3 protein is CASSSNDRAANQPQHF. The DNA of the CDR3 is TGTGCCAGCAGTTCGAACGACAGGGCGGCCAATCAGCCCCAGCATTTT.